Sequencing of this T cell receptor (beta chain) was carried out in a study of cytomegalovirus exposure and HLA in healthy donors. V lost 0 bases to trimming and J lost 1 base, with 4 bases between them. Germline CDR1 SGHTS, CDR2 YDEGEE. The CDR3 length is 14 residues. Overall study results and limits: Later analysis associated a missense DCLRE1C variant with TCR beta V- and J-gene trimming. The study listed roughly 150 cytomegalovirus-associated TCR beta chains. Reports credit the classifier with highly specific, highly sensitive diagnosis of cytomegalovirus status. Apparent HLA restriction characterized most CMV-associated TCR beta chains in a later analysis.

The sample holds one count of this clone. The antigen is unknown. Different DNA sequences within this sample yield the same CDR3. Amplification used 60 Vbeta primers and 13 Jbeta primers. The assay was immunoSEQ multiplex PCR, and TCRdb's table has in-frame clones only and misses some. The data contain nearly 300,000 clones, more than 80% of them seen just once; the ten biggest clones take up roughly 4%. The chain joins TRBV5-8 to TRBJ2-2, with no clear D. Sequenced: PBMCs. This clonotype was sampled from a middle-aged man in good health and CMV-seropositive. This chain's CDR3 is CASSLGQNTGELFF. The CDR3 DNA is TGTGCCAGCAGCTTGGGACAGAACACCGGGGAGCTGTTTTTT.